This is a list of T cell receptor beta chains from one sample in a study of beta chain features in type 1 diabetes. Here immunoSEQ multiplex PCR was the method, and the copy in TCRdb shows in-frame clones only, minus some. The repertoire consists of 120,000 to 150,000 clones, with less than 15% occurring once and the leading ten covering approximately 1.3%. The material sequenced was central memory CD4+ T cells from blood. The origin of the receptors is a man between 18 and 29 years old with type 1 diabetes. Both conserved end residues are part of each CDR3. A D gene is named only where the DNA matches it firmly. The size field is filled for only some rows; it gives once, few, many or a size class.

v_call: TRBV5-1; j_call: TRBJ1-4; clone_size: .; d_call: .; cdr3_nt: TGCGCCAGCAGCCCATCCCGGGCGCATAATGAAAAACTGTTTTTT; cdr3_aa: CASSPSRAHNEKLFF
v_call: TRBV7-2; j_call: TRBJ1-6; clone_size: .; d_call: .; cdr3_nt: TGTGCCAGCAGCCCCGGCCCGAGGAATTCACCCCTCCACTTT; cdr3_aa: CASSPGPRNSPLHF
v_call: TRBV7-2; j_call: TRBJ2-5; clone_size: .; d_call: .; cdr3_nt: TGTGCCAGCAGCCCCGGCCCGGGAGAGACCCAGTACTTC; cdr3_aa: CASSPGPGETQYF
v_call: TRBV5-4; j_call: TRBJ2-7; clone_size: few; d_call: TRBD1; cdr3_nt: TGTGCCAGCAGCTTGGGTGGACAGGGTATGGGAGAGCAGTACTTC; cdr3_aa: CASSLGGQGMGEQYF
v_call: TRBV27; j_call: TRBJ1-1; clone_size: .; d_call: .; cdr3_nt: TGTGCCAGCAGCCAACCTCCTGGAAGGGAACCAAAAACTGAAGCTTTCTTT; cdr3_aa: CASSQPPGREPKTEAFF
v_call: TRBV7-2; j_call: TRBJ1-6; clone_size: .; d_call: .; cdr3_nt: TGTGCCAGCAGCTGGACCGATTCACCCCTCCACTTT; cdr3_aa: CASSWTDSPLHF
v_call: TRBV4-2; j_call: TRBJ2-2; clone_size: few; d_call: .; cdr3_nt: TGTGCCAGCAGCCAATATTGGGGGGCAGAGATGAACACCGGGGAGCTGTTTTTT; cdr3_aa: CASSQYWGAEMNTGELFF
v_call: TRBV9; j_call: TRBJ2-3; clone_size: many; d_call: .; cdr3_nt: TGTGCCAGCAGCGTAGATATACAGTCCACAGATACGCAGTATTTT; cdr3_aa: CASSVDIQSTDTQYF
v_call: TRBV6-1; j_call: TRBJ2-3; clone_size: .; d_call: .; cdr3_nt: TGTGCCAGCAGAGCCCGGCTCGACACCACAGATACGCAGTATTTT; cdr3_aa: CASRARLDTTDTQYF
v_call: TRBV12-5; j_call: TRBJ2-1; clone_size: .; d_call: TRBD2; cdr3_nt: TGTGCTAGTGGCCGTTCCGGGACTAGCATCTTC; cdr3_aa: CASGRSGTSIF
v_call: TRBV11-2; j_call: TRBJ2-5; clone_size: .; d_call: TRBD1; cdr3_nt: TGTGCCAGCAGCTCAGGACAGGGATCTTTCCAAGAGACCCAGTACTTC; cdr3_aa: CASSSGQGSFQETQYF
v_call: TRBV7-9; j_call: TRBJ1-4; clone_size: few; d_call: .; cdr3_nt: TGTGCCAGCAGCTTAAGGGACGGGAATGAAAAACTGTTTTTT; cdr3_aa: CASSLRDGNEKLFF
v_call: TRBV7-8; j_call: TRBJ1-3; clone_size: .; d_call: TRBD1; cdr3_nt: TGTGCCAGCAGCCAACAGGACAGGCAAGCCCGAAACACCATATATTTT; cdr3_aa: CASSQQDRQARNTIYF
v_call: TRBV9; j_call: TRBJ2-2; clone_size: few; d_call: TRBD1; cdr3_nt: TGTGCCAGCAGCGTAGGGACAGGGGAGATCGGGGAGCTGTTTTTT; cdr3_aa: CASSVGTGEIGELFF
v_call: TRBV29-1; j_call: TRBJ2-7; clone_size: .; d_call: .; cdr3_nt: TGCAGCGTTGTAAGGGACGAGCAGTACTTC; cdr3_aa: CSVVRDEQYF
v_call: TRBV28; j_call: TRBJ2-7; clone_size: few; d_call: .; cdr3_nt: TGTGCCAGCAGTTTTCCGGGGGCAGGCGAGCAGTACTTC; cdr3_aa: CASSFPGAGEQYF
v_call: TRBV5-1; j_call: TRBJ2-5; clone_size: .; d_call: .; cdr3_nt: TGCGCCAGCAGTGTGGTCCAAGAGACCCAGTACTTC; cdr3_aa: CASSVVQETQYF
v_call: TRBV15; j_call: TRBJ2-1; clone_size: few; d_call: .; cdr3_nt: TGTGCCACCAGCAGAACAGGAAGCTCCTACAATGAGCAGTTCTTC; cdr3_aa: CATSRTGSSYNEQFF
v_call: TRBV10-3; j_call: TRBJ1-1; clone_size: .; d_call: .; cdr3_nt: TGTGCCATCAGTGAGCGCCCGGGGGGCACTGAAGCTTTCTTT; cdr3_aa: CAISERPGGTEAFF
v_call: TRBV5-1; j_call: TRBJ2-5; clone_size: few; d_call: .; cdr3_nt: TGCGCCACTGCGATCGGGGGATACCAAGAGACCCAGTACTTC; cdr3_aa: CATAIGGYQETQYF
v_call: TRBV6-1; j_call: TRBJ2-5; clone_size: few; d_call: .; cdr3_nt: TGTGCCAGCAGTGAATCTGGGGGCATGGAGACCCAGTACTTC; cdr3_aa: CASSESGGMETQYF
v_call: TRBV13; j_call: TRBJ1-1; clone_size: .; d_call: .; cdr3_nt: TGTGCCAGCAGCCGGACCCCGAACACTGAAGCTTTCTTT; cdr3_aa: CASSRTPNTEAFF
v_call: TRBV5-1; j_call: TRBJ2-5; clone_size: few; d_call: TRBD1; cdr3_nt: TGCGCCAGCCACTCGACAGGGGTAGAGACCCAGTACTTC; cdr3_aa: CASHSTGVETQYF
v_call: TRBV6-1; j_call: TRBJ1-2; clone_size: .; d_call: .; cdr3_nt: TGTGCCAGCAGGAAAGTGGGCGCCTATGGCTACACCTTC; cdr3_aa: CASRKVGAYGYTF
v_call: TRBV23-1; j_call: TRBJ2-7; clone_size: .; d_call: .; cdr3_nt: TGCGCCAGCAGCGGAGGGACACCCTCCTACGAGCAGTACTTC; cdr3_aa: CASSGGTPSYEQYF
v_call: TRBV11-2; j_call: TRBJ2-5; clone_size: .; d_call: TRBD2; cdr3_nt: TGTGCCAGCAGCGTAGCGGGGGCAGGGACCCAGTACTTC; cdr3_aa: CASSVAGAGTQYF
v_call: TRBV6-1; j_call: TRBJ1-6; clone_size: .; d_call: TRBD1; cdr3_nt: TGTGCCAGCAGTGGTTTGCAGGGGGCGAGTTCACCCCTCCACTTT; cdr3_aa: CASSGLQGASSPLHF
v_call: TRBV5-6; j_call: TRBJ2-7; clone_size: few; d_call: .; cdr3_nt: TGTGCCAGCAGCTTGGCCTCGACAAGCGAGCAGTACTTC; cdr3_aa: CASSLASTSEQYF
v_call: TRBV6-1; j_call: TRBJ2-4; clone_size: .; d_call: TRBD1; cdr3_nt: TGTGCCAGCAGCTGGACAGGGAATGACATTCAGTACTTC; cdr3_aa: CASSWTGNDIQYF
v_call: TRBV2; j_call: TRBJ1-6; clone_size: .; d_call: .; cdr3_nt: TGTGCCAGCAGTGGAACGAATTCACCCCTCCACTTT; cdr3_aa: CASSGTNSPLHF
v_call: TRBV5-6; j_call: TRBJ2-3; clone_size: .; d_call: TRBD2; cdr3_nt: TGTGCCAGCAGCAAGGGACTAGCGGGGTACACAGATACGCAGTATTTT; cdr3_aa: CASSKGLAGYTDTQYF
v_call: TRBV5-1; j_call: TRBJ2-1; clone_size: .; d_call: TRBD1; cdr3_nt: TGCGCCAGCAGCTTGGGTGGGGACAGGGTCTACAATGAGCAGTTCTTC; cdr3_aa: CASSLGGDRVYNEQFF
v_call: TRBV15; j_call: TRBJ1-6; clone_size: few; d_call: .; cdr3_nt: TGTGCCACCAGCAGTGGGGGCAGGAGCTCCTATAATTCACCCCTCCACTTT; cdr3_aa: CATSSGGRSSYNSPLHF
v_call: TRBV6-5; j_call: TRBJ1-1; clone_size: .; d_call: .; cdr3_nt: TGTGCCAGCAGTTACGTCGGACCGAACACTGAAGCTTTCTTT; cdr3_aa: CASSYVGPNTEAFF
v_call: TRBV13; j_call: TRBJ2-7; clone_size: .; d_call: .; cdr3_nt: TGTGCCAGCAGCTTCGGCAGGGCCAGCTCCTACGAGCAGTACTTC; cdr3_aa: CASSFGRASSYEQYF